The T cell receptor beta chain described here comes from a study of radiotherapy plus CTLA-4 blockade in lung cancer. About the study: In 18% of patients, objective responses were seen; about 30% had disease control. Findings of the study overall: TCR clones originating in tumors grew in number in blood after radiotherapy plus ipilimumab.

In this sample, this clone turned up once. Antigen unknown. This CDR3 contains 16 residues. Between the trimmed V and J ends, which lost 4 bases and 3 bases, there was a span of 16 bases. The germline V gene has CDR1 SGHAT and CDR2 FQNNGV. The method was immunoSEQ multiplex PCR; TCRdb's version includes in-frame clones alone and lacks a portion of them. The sample lists 75,000 to 80,000 clones, around 84% occurring once. In chemo-refractory metastatic non-small-cell lung cancer, patients got ipilimumab CTLA-4 blockade together with focal radiation. The receptor comes from a human donor with non-small cell lung cancer who had stable disease on radiotherapy plus ipilimumab. V usage is TRBV11-2 and J usage is TRBJ1-3; no definite D call. The sample in question was peripheral blood, obtained from a patient treated with radiotherapy plus ipilimumab. The CDR3 loop reads CASSSPGSTYGNTIYF. Written as DNA, the CDR3 is TGTGCCAGCAGCTCCCCCGGGTCAACCTATGGAAACACCATATATTTT.